The clone carrying this TCR beta chain was picked up many times. Its antigen is unidentified. This entry is derived from a study of beta chain features in type 1 diabetes. The study's findings and limits: Cells with high TCR expression could be over-represented when cDNA is sequenced.

The entirety of the isolated RNA underwent reverse transcription, so expressed TCRB transcripts were sequenced. TCRdb keeps only in-frame clones here, not all; method: immunoSEQ multiplex PCR. Of 400,000 to 550,000 clones in the sample, 9.5% to 12% were seen once. The CDR3 has 16 amino acids. The source is a woman between 18 and 29 years old in good health. Sequenced: naive CD4+ T cells from blood. This chain connects TRBV21-1 to TRBJ2-4. TRBV21-1 is marked as a pseudogene. The DNA of the CDR3 is TGTGCCAGCAGCAAAGTAATGGGGCAGCGGAAAAACATTCAGTACTTC. It translates to CASSKVMGQRKNIQYF.